This T cell receptor beta chain stems from a study of blood T cell repertoires in COVID-19. Looking at the study overall: COVID-19 samples, acute and convalescent, were from the United States, Italy and Spain.

In the authors' methods: How many nucleated cells were present was estimated from reference gene primer amplification. Generated by immunoSEQ multiplex PCR, the TCRdb table keeps only in-frame clones and is missing some. The V and J calls and clone size come from that table; D and trimming were worked out from the DNA. The sample carries approximately 190,000 clones, roughly 80% recorded once. The CDR3 length is 14 residues. J gave up 6 bases and V 4 bases, and 8 bases lay outside the gene matches. CDR1 and CDR2 from the germline V gene are SGHRS and YFSETQ. This clone was counted a few times. This sequence originates from a man between 60 and 75 years old with active or convalescent COVID-19. The V and J genes are TRBV5-1 and TRBJ2-7; 9 bases align to TRBD2. The sample comprised peripheral blood. CDR3 sequence reads: CASSPIAGVGEQYF. In nucleotides, the CDR3 is TGCGCCAGCAGCCCTATAGCGGGAGTTGGCGAGCAGTACTTC.